The T cell receptor beta chain under discussion was sequenced for a study of blood T cell repertoires in COVID-19. Study context: Acute and convalescent COVID-19 samples came from the United States, Italy and Spain. The cDNA or gDNA used as material had been derived from T cells, B-cell-depleted T cells, or PBMCs.

In the original workflow: Amplified reference gene primers provided the basis for estimating nucleated cell counts. Libraries were prepared by immunoSEQ multiplex PCR; TCRdb keeps only in-frame clonotypes and omits some of them. D and trimming were read from the DNA, whereas the V and J calls and clone size are those reported in that table. The table has over 300,000 clones, 83% seen once; the top ten hold roughly 1.2%. This receptor was identified in a woman between 45 and 60 years old with acute or convalescent COVID-19. The sequenced material came from peripheral blood.

CDR3 in DNA: TGTGCCAGCAGTTCCCTTGGACAGGGGGAAAACACCATATATTTT. Protein sequence: CASSSLGQGENTIYF. J is TRBJ1-3 and V is TRBV27, with 10 positions matching TRBD1. This CDR3 is built from 15 residues. CDR1 is MNHEY, CDR2 SMNVEV, per germline (reference sequence). V lost 4 bases and J lost 6; bases outside the gene matches: 6.